The rows below give T cell receptor beta chains drawn from one sample of a study of OX40 agonist ivuxolimab in advanced cancers. Libraries were prepared by immunoSEQ multiplex PCR; TCRdb keeps only in-frame clonotypes and omits some of them. The sample holds over 95,000 clones, approximately 90% seen once. The sample in question was CD4+ or CD8+ T cells sorted from blood, obtained in a trial of the OX40 agonist ivuxolimab. The receptors originated from an adult with an advanced solid tumor such as melanoma, head and neck, liver or kidney cancer. Each CDR3 is given with its conserved first and last residue. D genes are given only for firm matches. Rows give clone size only sometimes, using once, few, many, or a class for an expanded clone.

CDR3nt,CDR3aa,j_gene,v_gene,abundance,d_gene
TGTGCCAGCAGACGGACAGCCGAGTATGGCTACACCTTC,CASRRTAEYGYTF,TRBJ1-2,TRBV9,once,.
TGTGCCAGCAGCCAAACCCGAGACGACGTAGCTTTCTTT,CASSQTRDDVAFF,TRBJ1-1,TRBV7-3,.,.
TGTGCCAGCAGCCGCCTTCTGCAGGACTTCTCTGGAAACACCATATATTTT,CASSRLLQDFSGNTIYF,TRBJ1-3,TRBV7-3,.,.
TGTGCCAGCAGGCCTCCGGGACAAAACACCGGGGAGCTGTTTTTT,CASRPPGQNTGELFF,TRBJ2-2,TRBV6-5,.,.
TGTGCCAGCAGTTTAGCGTATACCTACAATGAGCAGTTCTTC,CASSLAYTYNEQFF,TRBJ2-1,TRBV28,.,.
TGTGCCAGCACTCAACGAGCAAGCTCTGGAAACACCATATATTTT,CASTQRASSGNTIYF,TRBJ1-3,TRBV21-1,.,.
TGTGCCAGTAGTAAAGGACCCAGGGAGACCCAGTACTTC,CASSKGPRETQYF,TRBJ2-5,TRBV19,.,.
TGTGCCAGCAGGTCCCATCGGGGGCCCGGGGAGCTGTTTTTT,CASRSHRGPGELFF,TRBJ2-2,TRBV28,once,.
TGTGCCAGCAGCCGGCGAGAACTCTCCTACGAGCAGTACTTC,CASSRRELSYEQYF,TRBJ2-7,TRBV7-8,.,.
TGTGCCAGCAGTGGGGAGGAGCGGGCCTCCTACGAGCAGTACTTC,CASSGEERASYEQYF,TRBJ2-7,TRBV28,.,.
TGTGCCAGCGCCGGAGGGGGGAAGGATGGAAACACCATATATTTT,CASAGGGKDGNTIYF,TRBJ1-3,TRBV28,.,.
TGTGCCAGCAGCGCCCCCCGCGGCGGCACAGATACGCAGTATTTT,CASSAPRGGTDTQYF,TRBJ2-3,TRBV28,once,.